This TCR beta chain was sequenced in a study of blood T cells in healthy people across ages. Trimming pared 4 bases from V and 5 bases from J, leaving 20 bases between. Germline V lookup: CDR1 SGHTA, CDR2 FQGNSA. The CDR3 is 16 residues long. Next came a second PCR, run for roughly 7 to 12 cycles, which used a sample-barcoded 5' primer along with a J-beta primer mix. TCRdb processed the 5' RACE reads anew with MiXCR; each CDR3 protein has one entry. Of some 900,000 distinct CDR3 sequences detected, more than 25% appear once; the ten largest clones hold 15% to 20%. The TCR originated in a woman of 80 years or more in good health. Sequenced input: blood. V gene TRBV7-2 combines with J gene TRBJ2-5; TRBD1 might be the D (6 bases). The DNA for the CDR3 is TGTGCCAGCAGCTACCGGGACATTTTGCTCGGGGAGACCCAGTACTTC. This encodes CASSYRDILLGETQYF.